Shown below are 5 T cell receptor beta chains from a single sample sequenced in a study of early T cells in non-severe SARS-CoV-2 infection. MiXCR, run by TCRdb on the 5' RACE reads, gives a single entry per CDR3 protein. The sample has tens of thousands of distinct CDR3 sequences, about 10% seen once. The sample consisted of whole blood. The origin of the receptors is an adult who was a healthcare worker with PCR-confirmed SARS-CoV-2 infection or an uninfected control (not recorded which).

This clonotype was counted many times. This rearrangement joins TRBV3-1 to TRBJ1-1; D not resolved. V was cut by 1 base and J by 8 bases, with 8 bases left in between. CDR1 is LGHDT, CDR2 YNNKEL, per germline (reference sequence). The CDR3 extends over 12 amino acids. CDR3 in DNA: TGTGCCAGCAGCCAAGTCCCTTTCGAAGCTTTCTTT. It specifies CASSQVPFEAFF. Combining the CDR3 with reference TRBV3-1 and TRBJ1-1 gives the whole variable domain DTAVSQTPKYLVTQMGNDKSIKCEQNLGHDTMYWYKQDSKKFLKIMFSYNNKELIINETVPNRFSPKSPDKAHLNLHINSLELGDSAVYFCASSQVPFEAFFGQGTRLTVV.

This clonotype was picked up a small number of times. V usage is TRBV12-3 or TRBV12-4 and J usage is TRBJ1-1; D gene ambiguous. CDR3 length: 10 amino acids. V dropped 6 bases and J dropped 10 bases, with 9 bases sitting between them. The CDR3 DNA reads TGTGCCAGCAGGGGGAGGAGAGCTTTCTTT. Protein sequence: CASRGRRAFF.

This clonotype was seen a few times. This chain uses TRBV5-1 with TRBJ2-1, with 14 bases fitting TRBD2. The CDR3 loop spans 16 amino acids. J was trimmed by 2 bases and V by 7 bases; bases with no gene match: 5. The V gene's germline CDR1 is SGHRS and CDR2 YFSETQ. Written as DNA, the CDR3 is TGCGCCAGCTTCCCGGGACTAGCGGGGGCCTACAATGAGCAGTTCTTC. It encodes CASFPGLAGAYNEQFF.

This clonotype was seen once. The gene calls are TRBV6-1 and TRBJ2-1; 13 nucleotides line up with TRBD2. Germline loops: CDR1 MNHNS, CDR2 SASEGT. V was pared by 2 bases and J by 14 bases, with 9 bases of the junction left unmatched. This CDR3 has 15 residues. CDR3 residues: CASSETRTSGGAKFF. The CDR3 DNA is TGTGCCAGCAGTGAAACCCGAACTAGCGGGGGGGCGAAGTTCTTC.

The chain couples TRBV7-2 to TRBJ2-7, with D maybe TRBD2 (6 bases). CDR3 length equals 13 residues. Germline CDR1 SGHTA, CDR2 FQGNSA. The ends were cut back, 5 bases at V and 6 bases at J, with 14 bases in the middle. The CDR3 sequence: CASSTTRGSEQYF. CDR3 sequence (DNA): TGTGCCAGCAGCACGACTAGGGGTTCCGAGCAGTACTTC.